The 25 T cell receptor beta chains listed next were all sequenced from one sample in a study of cytomegalovirus exposure and HLA in healthy donors. This PCR relied on a set of 60 Vbeta primers and 13 Jbeta primers. Measured with immunoSEQ multiplex PCR; TCRdb has only the in-frame clones, and not every one. The repertoire holds 200,000 to 300,000 clones, roughly 87% seen once, with roughly 5% in the top ten. Sequencing was carried out using PBMCs. These receptors originate from a woman between 35 and 50 years old in good health and CMV-seropositive.

This CDR3 is CASSQDLGTSGAPQYF. The CDR3 DNA sequence: TGTGCCAGCAGCCAAGATCTTGGGACTAGCGGTGCCCCGCAGTATTTT. The chain joins TRBV4-2 to TRBJ2-3, with 11 bases lining up with TRBD2. Germline V gene sequence: CDR1 LGHNA, CDR2 YNFKEQ. This CDR3 comprises 16 residues. V shed 0 bases and J 10 bases; nucleotides not matched to a gene: 9.

The rearrangement joins TRBV19 to TRBJ1-1; 9 nucleotides align to TRBD1. The V and J ends lost 5 bases and 6 bases, in that order; junction bases with no gene match: 7. Germline-derived CDR1 and CDR2 are LNHDA and SQIVND (reference sequence). The CDR3 is 14 amino acids. The CDR3 region has the DNA TGTGCCAGTAGTCCTGGGACAGGGTATTCTGAAGCTTTCTTT. This translates into CASSPGTGYSEAFF.

J is TRBJ1-5 and V is TRBV4-1, with TRBD1 matching 10 bases. Germline CDR1 and CDR2: MGHRA and YSYEKL. J gave up 7 bases and V 4 bases, and 7 bases lay outside the gene matches. This CDR3 is 15 amino acids long. The CDR3 DNA reads TGCGCCAGCAGCCCGACCGGGACAGGGGACCAGCCCCAGCATTTT. It translates to CASSPTGTGDQPQHF.

V and J are TRBV6-5 and TRBJ2-5, with TRBD2 as a possible D gene (6 bases). CDR1 MNHEY and CDR2 SVGAGI come from the germline V gene. This CDR3 is 13 amino acids long. The V end was cut by 2 bases, the J end by 13 bases, with 17 bases between. The CDR3 spells CASSYGVEGPRYF. CDR3 nucleotide sequence: TGTGCCAGCAGTTACGGGGTGGAGGGGCCCAGGTACTTC.

The V gene is TRBV4-1, the J gene TRBJ2-1; 7 bases line up with TRBD1. The CDR3 is 16 amino acids. Looked up from germline, CDR1 is MGHRA and CDR2 is YSYEKL. V dropped 3 bases and J dropped 4; count of bases not matched to a gene: 9. CDR3: CASSQGQDRAYNEQFF. CDR3 sequence (DNA): TGCGCCAGCAGCCAGGGACAAGACAGGGCGTACAATGAGCAGTTCTTC.

This chain joins TRBV7-9 and TRBJ1-1; D is uncertain. Germline assignment: CDR1 SEHNR and CDR2 FQNEAQ (reference sequence). The CDR3 has 15 residues. Trimming shortened V by 5 bases and J by 2 bases, and 15 bases separated the two germline ends. The CDR3 DNA sequence: TGTGCCAGCAGCACTGCGGTAGTCATAAACACTGAAGCTTTCTTT. It is translated as CASSTAVVINTEAFF.

The chain couples TRBV5-1 to TRBJ1-4; 7 positions agree with TRBD1. The V and J ends lost 1 base and 8 bases, in that order; junction bases with no gene match: 2. Germline V CDR1 and CDR2: SGHRS, YFSETQ. The CDR3 covers 13 residues. In DNA, the CDR3 is TGCGCCAGCAGCTTGAGGACAGGCGAAAAACTGTTTTTT. Translation: CASSLRTGEKLFF.

This clone was recorded once. This chain connects TRBV27 to TRBJ1-5, with 9 nucleotides matching TRBD1. V was clipped by 4 bases and J by 4 bases; unmatched bases: 5. Germline CDR1 is MNHEY and CDR2 is SMNVEV (reference sequence). The CDR3 has 15 residues. The CDR3 coding sequence is TGTGCCAGCAGTTCCCGGGACAGGGCTAATCAGCCCCAGCATTTT. Residues: CASSSRDRANQPQHF.

V gene TRBV19 combines with J gene TRBJ1-2; perhaps TRBD1 as D (6 bases). The germline V and J ends were trimmed by 4 bases and 7 bases, with 16 bases remaining between them. CDR3 length: 14 residues. Germline lookup yields CDR1 LNHDA and CDR2 SQIVND (reference sequence). CDR3: CASSNGRGVGGYTF. The CDR3 DNA reads as TGTGCCAGTAGTAACGGCAGGGGAGTCGGTGGCTACACCTTC.

CDR3 sequence: CASSLQTGGTQYF. The DNA of the CDR3 is TGCGCCAGCAGCCTCCAGACCGGGGGGACGCAGTATTTT. The V gene is TRBV5-1, the J gene TRBJ2-3, with TRBD2 identical over 7 bases. The ends lost 4 bases at V and 9 bases at J; junction bases unmatched: 8. The CDR3 runs to 13 residues. Germline V lookup: CDR1 SGHRS, CDR2 YFSETQ. Combining the CDR3 with reference TRBV5-1 and TRBJ2-3 gives the whole variable domain KAGVTQTPRYLIKTRGQQVTLSCSPISGHRSVSWYQQTPGQGLQFLFEYFSETQRNKGNFPGRFSGRQFSNSRSEMNVSTLELGDSALYLCASSLQTGGTQYFGPGTRLTVL.

The chain uses TRBV5-5 and TRBJ2-7; 8 positions agree with TRBD1. The CDR3 consists of 14 residues. Per the germline V gene, CDR1 is SGHKS and CDR2 is YYEKEE (reference sequence). Trimming took 4 bases from V and 9 from J; bases not matched to a gene: 12. Here the CDR3 reads CASSDTQGDRGQYF. CDR3 bases: TGTGCCAGCAGCGATACACAGGGGGATCGTGGGCAGTACTTC.

V is TRBV4-1 and J is TRBJ2-5; 9 nucleotides match TRBD1. CDR1 and CDR2 (germline): MGHRA, YSYEKL. The J segment lost 5 bases and the V segment lost 4 bases, leaving 11 bases of the junction unmatched. The CDR3 covers 16 residues. CDR3 bases: TGCGCCAGCAGCCTGAATCCGGGACAGGGATTGGAGACCCAGTACTTC. Its protein product is CASSLNPGQGLETQYF.

This clone appeared once. The chain is built from TRBV19 and TRBJ1-2, with D unclear. V lost 5 bases and J 3 bases, leaving 16 bases between the germline ends. CDR3 length: 15 amino acids. Per the germline V gene, CDR1 is LNHDA and CDR2 is SQIVND (reference sequence). The CDR3, as DNA: TGTGCCAGTAGTTCCCATGCCGGAGACGACTATGGCTACACCTTC. Its protein is CASSSHAGDDYGYTF. Full variable domain (remainder filled in from reference TRBV19 and TRBJ1-2): DGGITQSPKYLFRKEGQNVTLSCEQNLNHDAMYWYRQDPGQGLRLIYYSQIVNDFQKGDIAEGYSVSREKKESFPLTVTSAQKNPTAFYLCASSSHAGDDYGYTFGSGTRLTVV.

CDR3: CASSLPGGNEKLFF. The CDR3 region has the DNA TGTGCCAGCAGCCTCCCGGGGGGTAATGAAAAACTGTTTTTT. The chain links TRBV5-6 to TRBJ1-4, with a weak D call TRBD1 (5 bases). CDR1 SGHDT and CDR2 YYEEEE come from the germline V gene. Trimming removed 4 bases from V and 4 bases from J, with 11 bases in between. This CDR3 contains 14 residues.

The rearrangement uses TRBV7-3 and TRBJ1-1; no reliable D call. CDR1 and CDR2 from the germline V gene are SGHTA and FQGTGA. Trimming stripped 1 base from V and 4 bases from J, with 28 bases between. This CDR3 is built from 20 residues. DNA of the CDR3: TGTGCCAGCAGCTTAAGACCCGCCCCCCCCGTGGCGGGGTTGGGCACTGAAGCTTTCTTT. Residues: CASSLRPAPPVAGLGTEAFF.

The CDR3 coding sequence is TGTGCCAGCTCACCACAGGCGGGAGGATCCACCTACAATGAGCAGTTCTTC. This codes for CASSPQAGGSTYNEQFF. The chain uses TRBV7-2 and TRBJ2-1; TRBD2 matches at 8 bases. Germline values: CDR1 SGHTA, CDR2 FQGNSA. The CDR3 is made up of 17 amino acids. Trimming removed 8 bases from V and 2 bases from J; junction bases left unmatched: 14.

The chain combines TRBV11-1 with TRBJ1-1, with 7 bases matching TRBD1. Germline-derived CDR1 and CDR2 are SGHAT and FQDESV (reference sequence). With V trimmed by 5 bases and J by 2 bases, 11 bases remained unmatched. This CDR3 spans 16 amino acids. Written as DNA, the CDR3 is TGTGCCAGCAGCCCCCAGGGACAGACTACCAACACTGAAGCTTTCTTT. Its protein product is CASSPQGQTTNTEAFF.

The count of this clone is one. A junction boundary mismatches the germline segment, possibly from a read error. CDR3 sequence: CAISKSKGAGGGPDTQYF. CDR3 DNA: TGTGCCATCAGTAAGTCGAAGGGGGCAGGGGGAGGCCCAGATACGCAGTATTTT. This chain connects TRBV10-3 to TRBJ2-3; D is perhaps TRBD1 (7 bases). This CDR3 comprises 18 residues. Germline V lookup: CDR1 ENHRY, CDR2 SYGVKD.

About this clone: The junction departs from germline at one end; a sequencing error may be responsible. The rearrangement joins TRBV7-9 to TRBJ2-7; D is perhaps TRBD1 (6 bases). This CDR3 is 12 amino acids long. Germline CDR1 is SEHNR and CDR2 is FQNEAQ (reference sequence). DNA of the CDR3: TGTTCCAGCAGCTTACAGGGCCCCGAGCAGTACTTC. This sequence encodes CSSSLQGPEQYF.

The V gene is TRBV9, the J gene TRBJ2-1, with 7 bases fitting TRBD2. Germline CDR1 and CDR2: SGDLS and YYNGEE. V shed 7 bases, J shed 7 bases, and the junction held 14 bases outside the gene matches. The CDR3 loop spans 15 amino acids. The CDR3 loop is CASGATGGSWNEQFF. The CDR3 nucleotides are TGTGCCAGCGGGGCAACGGGAGGTTCGTGGAATGAGCAGTTCTTC.

The chain couples TRBV5-4 to TRBJ2-7, with D maybe TRBD2 (6 bases). This CDR3 has 14 residues. Per germline, CDR1 SGHNT and CDR2 YYREEE (reference sequence). Deletions cut 2 bases from V and 6 bases from J, with 15 bases between. The CDR3 here is CASSFRGTEGEQYF. As DNA, the CDR3 is TGTGCCAGCAGCTTTAGAGGGACGGAGGGCGAGCAGTACTTC. Full variable domain (rest looked up from reference TRBV5-4 and TRBJ2-7): ETGVTQSPTHLIKTRGQQVTLRCSSQSGHNTVSWYQQALGQGPQFIFQYYREEENGRGNFPPRFSGLQFPNYSSELNVNALELDDSALYLCASSFRGTEGEQYFGPGTRLTVT.

This clone turned up a few times. The chain combines TRBV25-1 with TRBJ2-4; 7 bases line up with TRBD1. Germline CDR1 and CDR2: MGHDK and SYGVNS. The CDR3 has 17 amino acids. V trimming: 2 bases; J trimming: 0 bases; junction bases outside the gene matches: 7. The CDR3 sequence: CASSEDLGQLAKNIQYF. The DNA for the CDR3 is TGTGCCAGCAGTGAAGACCTGGGACAGCTAGCCAAAAACATTCAGTACTTC.

The V and J genes are TRBV5-5 and TRBJ1-2; D remains unclear. This CDR3 has 13 amino acids. CDR1 SGHKS and CDR2 YYEKEE come from the germline V gene (reference sequence). Between the trimmed V and J ends, which lost 3 bases and 8 bases, there was a span of 14 bases. In DNA, the CDR3 is TGTGCCAGCAGCTCTAGCGGGGAGGAAGGCTACACCTTC. Amino acid sequence: CASSSSGEEGYTF.

This clone appeared once. One junction end does not reproduce the germline sequence, and a read error may be involved. The same CDR3 also results from other DNA sequences found in this sample. The rearrangement links TRBV5-1 to TRBJ1-2, with D possibly TRBD1 on 5 matching bases. Germline CDR1 and CDR2: SGHRS and YFSETQ. This CDR3 is built from 13 residues. The CDR3 bases are TGCGCCAGCAGAACAGGCCCTAACTACGGCTACACCTTC. It is translated as CASRTGPNYGYTF.

This rearrangement joins TRBV4-1 to TRBJ2-1, with 10 nucleotides matching TRBD2. With V trimmed by 0 bases and J by 7 bases, 6 bases remained unmatched. Germline CDR1 reads MGHRA; CDR2 reads YSYEKL. The CDR3 length is 16 residues. The CDR3 region is CASSQEQRGGKNEQFF. As DNA, the CDR3 is TGCGCCAGCAGCCAAGAACAGCGGGGGGGCAAGAATGAGCAGTTCTTC.